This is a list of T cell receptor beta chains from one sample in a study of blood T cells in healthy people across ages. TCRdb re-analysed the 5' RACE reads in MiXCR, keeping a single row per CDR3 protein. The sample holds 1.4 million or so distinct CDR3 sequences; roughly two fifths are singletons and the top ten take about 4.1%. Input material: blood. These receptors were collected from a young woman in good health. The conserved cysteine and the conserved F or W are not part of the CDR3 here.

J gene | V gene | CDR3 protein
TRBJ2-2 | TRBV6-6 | ASSYSISSGNTGELF
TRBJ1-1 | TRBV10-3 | AIRGDRANTEAF
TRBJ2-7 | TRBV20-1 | SAINLADTYEQY
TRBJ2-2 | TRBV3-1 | ASSPFLANTGELF
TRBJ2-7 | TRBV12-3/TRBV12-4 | ASSPGSHPRDYEQY
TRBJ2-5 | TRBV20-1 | SASGSEETQY
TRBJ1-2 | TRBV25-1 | ASSATGLRDGYT
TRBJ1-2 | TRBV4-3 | ASSQDRGRMGYT
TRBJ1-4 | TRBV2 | ASSDHQGEKLF
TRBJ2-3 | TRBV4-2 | ASSQVTSGSSDTQY
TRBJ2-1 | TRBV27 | ASRFRGNEQF
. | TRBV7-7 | ASSLGASVYNEQY
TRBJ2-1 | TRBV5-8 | ASSLDGINEQF
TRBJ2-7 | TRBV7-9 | ASRAGLDYEQY
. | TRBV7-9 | ASSVQLAGGPNEQY
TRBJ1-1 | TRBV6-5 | ASSSDRTDTEAF
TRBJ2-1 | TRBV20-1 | SARASGPYNEQF
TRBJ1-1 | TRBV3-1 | ASSQGTGRPEAF
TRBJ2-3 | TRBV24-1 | ATTEGREESTDTQY
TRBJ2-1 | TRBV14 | ASSPSGVTYNEQF
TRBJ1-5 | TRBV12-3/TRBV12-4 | ASSFTGGSGNQPQH
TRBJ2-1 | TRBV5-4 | SSSLRREPSYNEQF
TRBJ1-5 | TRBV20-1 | SAREGLRGQLLSNQPQH
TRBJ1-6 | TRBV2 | ASNTKASRPLH
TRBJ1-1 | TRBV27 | ASIGPLNTEAF
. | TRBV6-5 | AGRKGTPTYEQY
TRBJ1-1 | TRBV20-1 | SAREGGNTEAF